These 21 T cell receptor beta chains came from one sample sequenced in a study of tissue T cells after allogeneic stem cell transplantation. The repertoire was sequenced with immunoSEQ multiplex PCR; TCRdb's copy has only in-frame clones and lacks some. The table includes 4,300 or so clones, about 30% detected once. As for time point: mouse harvest day 14 after allogeneic transplant. Mouse grafts combined 10^7 T-cell-depleted bone marrow cells with 10^6 splenic CD5+ T cells. Material for sequencing was skin. The receptors stem from a female BALB/c mouse given C57BL/6 T cells with graft-versus-host disease after an allogeneic hematopoietic cell transplant.

For this clone: Here the gene names and germline are mouse. The sequence runs out 1 residue before the end of the CDR3; the remainder is reconstructed from the germline J gene. V usage is TRBV4 and J usage is TRBJ1-4; TRBD1 is a possible D gene (5 bases). The V end was cut by 3 bases, the J end by 8 bases, with 13 bases between. The CDR3 is made up of 14 amino acids. CDR1 LGHDT and CDR2 YNNKQL come from the germline V gene (reference sequence). CDR3 bases read: TGTGCCAGCAGCTATCGGGGGGGGTTTGAAAGATTATTT. Translation gives CASSYRGGFERLF. The whole CDR3 protein is CASSYRGGFERLFF.

This clone qualifies as medium-sized. Gene names and germline refer to mouse. Read sequence stops 1 residue before the CDR3 end, and the germline J gene provides the missing end. V is TRBV13-2 and J is TRBJ1-6, with D possibly TRBD1 on 5 matching bases. TRBJ1-6 is an ORF, with its function uncertain. The CDR3 length is 14 residues. The V end was cut by 1 base, the J end by 8 bases, with 10 bases between. CDR1 and CDR2 from the germline V gene are NNHNN and SYGAGS (reference sequence). The sequenced part of the CDR3 DNA is TGTGCCAGCGGTGATCGGGGAGGGGATTCGCCCCTCTAC. As protein: CASGDRGGDSPLY. From start to end, the CDR3 is CASGDRGGDSPLYF.

This clone was recorded a few times. The genes are named according to mouse. Read sequence stops 1 residue before the CDR3 end, and the germline J gene provides the missing end. V and J are TRBV26 and TRBJ1-4; perhaps TRBD1 as D (5 bases). Trimming stripped 3 bases from V and 5 bases from J, with 7 bases between. This CDR3 has 13 amino acids. Germline CDR1 KGHPV, CDR2 FQNQEV (reference sequence). The sequenced CDR3 bases are TGTGCCAGCAGTCTCACAGGAAACGAAAGATTATTT. This translates into CASSLTGNERLF. The CDR3 in full is CASSLTGNERLFF.

In its sample, this clone is large. Mouse germline and gene names are used. The sequenced fragment ends 1 residue before the CDR3 boundary, so the rest is inferred from the germline J gene. This sample also contains other DNA sequences that code for the same CDR3. The V gene is TRBV20, the J gene TRBJ2-7; the D gene is possibly TRBD2 (6 bases). Germline V gene data show CDR1 as GFQATS and CDR2 as STVNSAI. Trimming took off 4 bases at V and 4 bases at J, with 8 bases between the two ends. The CDR3 is 11 residues long. CDR3 sequence reads: CGATGGYEQYF. Partial CDR3 DNA: TGTGGTGCTACCGGGGGGTATGAACAGTAC. Filled out from reference TRBV20 and TRBJ2-7, the complete variable domain reads GALVYQYPRRTICKSGTSMRMECQAVGFQATSVAWYRQSPQKTFELIALSTVNSAIKYEQNFTQEKFPISHPNLSFSSMTVLNAYLEDRGLYLCGATGGYEQYFGPGTRLTVL.

This clone was seen a handful of times. Here the gene names and germline are mouse. The missing CDR3 end, 1 residue past where the read stops, is filled in from the germline J gene. The chain couples TRBV3 to TRBJ2-1; 9 bases align to TRBD2. The CDR3 length is 14 residues. The V and J ends lost 3 bases and 6 bases, in that order; junction bases with no gene match: 3. In germline, CDR1 is SNHLY, CDR2 FYNGKV (reference sequence). CDR3 DNA (partial): TGTGCCAGCAGCTTTACTGGGGGGTTTGCTGAGCAGTTC. Translated, it gives CASSFTGGFAEQF. The whole CDR3 is CASSFTGGFAEQFF.

This clone was counted only a few times. Any gene name here is a mouse gene name. The CDR3 end falls 1 residue outside the read, so it is completed with the germline J gene. This rearrangement joins TRBV26 to TRBJ1-6, with a possible D match to TRBD1 (5 bases). Being an ORF, TRBJ1-6 has a function that is uncertain. Trimming stripped 4 bases from V and 0 bases from J, with 7 bases between. There are 15 residues in the CDR3. Germline CDR1 KGHPV, CDR2 FQNQEV (reference sequence). This chain's CDR3 is CASSPRDSYNSPLYF. Incomplete CDR3 DNA: TGTGCCAGCAGTCCCAGGGATTCCTATAATTCGCCCCTCTAC.

About this clone: Mouse names are used for the genes. The CDR3 end is not reached by the read, which stops 1 residue before it; the germline J gene fills it in. V and J are TRBV12-1 and TRBJ2-4; 9 nucleotides align to TRBD2. Germline V gene sequence: CDR1 SGHSN, CDR2 HYEKVE. CDR3 length: 15 amino acids. After removal of 0 bases from V and 8 bases from J, the junction contained 8 bases not matched to a gene. The CDR3 protein is CASSLYWGARGTLYF. The CDR3 bases that were read are TGTGCCAGCTCTCTCTACTGGGGGGCTCGGGGCACCTTGTAC.

Points on this clone: These gene names are mouse names. The sequenced fragment ends 1 residue before the CDR3 boundary, so the rest is inferred from the germline J gene. The chain couples TRBV31 to TRBJ1-3; 9 nucleotides agree with TRBD1. Germline values: CDR1 GKSSPN, CDR2 SITVG. J was trimmed by 0 bases and V by 1 base; bases with no gene match: 1. This CDR3 has 15 residues. Partial CDR3 DNA: TGTGCCTGGAGTCACAGGGGGCTTTCTGGAAATACGCTCTAT. It encodes CAWSHRGLSGNTLY. The full CDR3 reads CAWSHRGLSGNTLYF.

Note on this clone: Gene names and germline refer to mouse. Coverage ceases 1 residue before the CDR3 finishes, and the germline J gene fills in the end. V gene TRBV13-1 combines with J gene TRBJ1-1, with 7 bases aligning to TRBD1. The CDR3 totals 12 residues. Germline CDR1 NSHNY, CDR2 SYGAGN. J was trimmed by 7 bases and V by 4 bases; bases with no gene match: 4. The CDR3 here is CASSTGAEEVFF. The sequenced part of the CDR3 DNA is TGTGCCAGCAGTACAGGGGCCGAAGAAGTCTTC.

This clone has just one count. The gene symbols are mouse symbols. The covered CDR3 bases are TGTGCCAGCAGTTCCGGGACAGGGAACACAGAAGTCTTC. It encodes CASSSGTGNTEVF. The entire CDR3 protein is CASSSGTGNTEVFF. The chain has TRBV13-1 and TRBJ1-1, with 8 bases aligning to TRBD1. The read ends 1 residue early relative to the CDR3; the germline J gene fills the gap. CDR3 length: 14 amino acids. Per the germline V gene, CDR1 is NSHNY and CDR2 is SYGAGN. J gave up 1 base and V 4 bases, and 3 bases lay outside the gene matches.

Remarks on this clone: Gene labels here are mouse ones. The CDR3 end lies 1 residue beyond the end of the read and is filled in from the germline J gene. The V gene is TRBV2, the J gene TRBJ2-7, with D tentatively TRBD1 or TRBD2 (7 bases each). V was pared by 0 bases and J by 7 bases, with 13 bases between. CDR3 length: 14 amino acids. From germline, CDR1 is LGHNA and CDR2 YSYQKL. The sequenced part of the CDR3 DNA is TGTGCCAGCAGCCAAGATGGCAGGGGGGGAGAACAGTAC. This encodes CASSQDGRGGEQY. The full CDR3 sequence reads CASSQDGRGGEQYF.

By sample share, this clone is medium-sized. These gene names are mouse names. The read is 1 residue too short to cover the CDR3 end, so that end is filled in from the germline J gene. This chain links TRBV26 with TRBJ1-4, with D uncertain. V was shortened by 1 base and J by 0 bases, with 9 bases between the two germline ends. There are 16 residues in the CDR3. Germline lookup yields CDR1 KGHPV and CDR2 FQNQEV (reference sequence). CDR3 DNA (partial): TGTGCCAGCAGTCTGTTTGGAGGAATTTCCAACGAAAGATTATTT. This encodes CASSLFGGISNERLF. The whole CDR3 sequence is CASSLFGGISNERLFF. The full variable domain, with the rest looked up from reference TRBV26 and TRBJ1-4, is NSKVIQTPRYLVKGQGQKAKMRCIPEKGHPVVFWYQQNKNNEFKFLINFQNQEVLQQIDMTEKRFSAECPSNSPCSLEIQSSEAGDSALYLCASSLFGGISNERLFFGHGTKLSVL.

This clone was detected a few times. Here the gene names and germline are mouse. The CDR3 end lies 1 residue beyond the end of the read and is filled in from the germline J gene. The chain couples TRBV26 to TRBJ2-2; 7 positions match TRBD1. This CDR3 contains 14 residues. The germline CDR1 and CDR2 sequences are KGHPV and FQNQEV (reference sequence). Trimming took 6 bases from V and 2 from J; bases not matched to a gene: 3. This CDR3 is CASRTTGNTGQLYF. The part of the CDR3 DNA that was read is TGTGCCAGCAGGACGACAGGGAACACCGGGCAGCTCTAC.

This clone was observed a single time. Genes here carry mouse names. The sequence runs out 1 residue before the end of the CDR3; the remainder is reconstructed from the germline J gene. The chain is built from TRBV12-2 and TRBJ2-2; perhaps D is TRBD1 or TRBD2 (5 bases each). Germline CDR1 and CDR2: SGHLS and HYDKME. This CDR3 spans 14 amino acids. Deletions cut 2 bases from V and 0 bases from J, with 6 bases between. Partial CDR3 DNA: TGTGCCAGCTCTCGGGGGACAAACACCGGGCAGCTCTAC. Its translation: CASSRGTNTGQLY. The entire CDR3 sequence reads CASSRGTNTGQLYF.

This clone occurred a few times. Gene names are the mouse ones. CDR3 sequence reads: CASSFPGKNYEQYF. The part of the CDR3 DNA that was read is TGTGCCAGCAGTTTCCCGGGGAAGAATTATGAACAGTAC. The chain combines TRBV14 with TRBJ2-7; D not resolved. The CDR3 end is not reached by the read, which stops 1 residue before it; the germline J gene fills it in. The CDR3 is made up of 14 amino acids. V dropped 1 base and J dropped 4 bases, with 12 bases sitting between them. Germline V gives CDR1 SGHDT, CDR2 FRDEAV. Full variable domain (rest looked up from reference TRBV14 and TRBJ2-7): EAGVTQSPRYAVLQEGQAVSFWCDPISGHDTLYWYQQPRDQGPQLLVYFRDEAVIDNSQLPSDRFSAVRPKGTNSTLKIQSAKQGDTATYLCASSFPGKNYEQYFGPGTRLTVL.

This clone rates as medium-sized. Gene names and germline match the mouse. The DNA ends 1 residue before the CDR3 does, and the rest of the CDR3 is filled in from the germline J gene. The J gene is TRBJ1-1, the V gene TRBV26, with 8 bases matching TRBD1. Germline loops: CDR1 KGHPV, CDR2 FQNQEV (reference sequence). With V trimmed by 4 bases and J by 8 bases, 3 bases remained unmatched. This CDR3 is built from 12 residues. The CDR3 sequence: CASSPDRGEVFF. CDR3 bases read: TGTGCCAGCAGTCCTGACAGGGGTGAAGTCTTC.

This clone was picked up a small number of times. Genes and germline come from the mouse. The CDR3 end is not reached by the read, which stops 1 residue before it; the germline J gene fills it in. The chain uses TRBV12-2 and TRBJ2-4; 12 bases agree with TRBD2. V lost 3 bases and J lost 1; bases outside the gene matches: 4. Germline values: CDR1 SGHLS, CDR2 HYDKME. The CDR3 has 16 residues. The CDR3 DNA, read in part, is TGTGCCAGCTCTGCGGGACTGGGGGGTGGTCAAAACACCTTGTAC. This gives the protein CASSAGLGGGQNTLY. The complete CDR3 protein is CASSAGLGGGQNTLYF.

Turning to this clone: Here the gene names and germline are mouse. The read ends 1 residue before the CDR3 terminus; that terminus is restored from the germline J gene. J is TRBJ2-7 and V is TRBV15; no definite D call. The CDR3 has 12 amino acids. Germline lookup yields CDR1 SGHND and CDR2 FRSKSL. V shed 4 bases and J shed 0 bases, with 4 bases lying between them. Incomplete CDR3 DNA: TGTGCCAGCAGTTCGAGCTCCTATGAACAGTAC. It is translated as CASSSSSYEQY. The whole CDR3 protein reads CASSSSSYEQYF.

By share of the sample, this clone is medium-sized. All gene names here are mouse names. Read sequence stops 1 residue before the CDR3 end, and the germline J gene provides the missing end. The chain has TRBV5 and TRBJ1-4, with unresolved D. The germline V gene encodes CDR1 LGHNA and CDR2 YNLKQL (reference sequence). Trimming cost V 2 bases and J 5 bases, with 3 bases left between them. The CDR3 is 12 residues long. CDR3 region: CASSQQNERLFF. The sequenced CDR3 bases are TGTGCCAGCAGCCAACAGAACGAAAGATTATTT.

Note on this clone: Gene labels here are mouse ones. From the germline J gene comes the end of the CDR3, since the read stops 1 residue before it. The chain links TRBV20 to TRBJ2-1; 11 bases map to TRBD2. With 3 bases clipped from V and 3 bases from J, the junction kept 4 bases outside the gene matches. The CDR3 spans 15 residues. Germline V CDR1 and CDR2: GFQATS, STVNSAI. CDR3 bases read: TGTGGTGCTAGAAACTGGGGGGGCGCCTATGCTGAGCAGTTC. Its translation is CGARNWGGAYAEQF. The complete CDR3 sequence is CGARNWGGAYAEQFF.

In its sample, this clone ranks as medium-sized. Gene names follow the mouse nomenclature. The read gets to within 1 residue of the CDR3 end, and the germline J gene fills in the rest. The rearrangement joins TRBV23 to TRBJ1-4; TRBD1, as called in the table, went unchecked against the DNA. The CDR3 loop spans 13 amino acids. Germline V CDR1 and CDR2: KGHTA, FQNQQP. The covered CDR3 bases are TGCTCCAGCAGTCGTACAGGGGACGAAAGATTATTT. Its protein product is CSSSRTGDERLF. The whole CDR3 protein reads CSSSRTGDERLFF. Combining the CDR3 with reference TRBV23 and TRBJ1-4 gives the whole variable domain DAAVTQKPRYLIKMKGQEAEMKCIPEKGHTAVFWYQQKQSKELKFLIYFQNQQPLDQIDMVKERFSAVCPSSSLCSLGIRTCEAEDSALYLCSSSRTGDERLFFGHGTKLSVL.